The 22 T cell receptor beta chains below were found in one sample sequenced in a study of cytomegalovirus exposure and HLA in healthy donors (dated by TCRdb to the late 2010s). The library was prepared using the immunoSEQ multiplex PCR assay. Entries here come from immuneACCESS through TCRdb and include only in-frame sequences with V and J called. Some clones fail to appear in such tables; in the studies checked, an unresolved V gene covers under half of the shortfall, and the cause of the remainder is unknown. This sample gives 100,000 to 150,000 clones in total; roughly 89% of them show up just once. 0.95% to 1.3% of the sample lies in the top ten. The material sequenced was PBMCs. The receptors here all came from a woman under 30 in good health and CMV-seronegative.

This clone appeared a single time. The rearrangement joins TRBV27 to TRBJ2-7, with TRBD2 matching over 12 bases. This CDR3 is 15 amino acids long. J gave up 5 bases and V 5 bases, and 7 bases lay outside the gene matches. Germline loops: CDR1 MNHEY, CDR2 SMNVEV (reference sequence). In DNA, the CDR3 is TGTGCCAGCAGTCTCCGACTAGCGGGGGACCACGAGCAGTACTTC. The encoded protein is CASSLRLAGDHEQYF.

V usage is TRBV19 and J usage is TRBJ2-1, with 7 bases fitting TRBD2. Germline V gene sequence: CDR1 LNHDA, CDR2 SQIVND (reference sequence). The CDR3 is 15 residues long. After removal of 6 bases from V and 6 bases from J, the junction contained 11 bases not matched to a gene. CDR3 nucleotides: TGTGCCAGTAGCCACCCGGGACTAACTCCCAATGAGCAGTTCTTC. This codes for CASSHPGLTPNEQFF.

The chain employs TRBV13 and TRBJ2-7, with D possibly TRBD2 on 5 matching bases. Trimming removed 5 bases at V and 1 base at J, with 21 bases between. The CDR3 spans 17 residues. Germline V gene data show CDR1 as PRHDT and CDR2 as FYEKMQ (reference sequence). The CDR3 is CASSTLSLDGLSYEQYF. The CDR3 nucleotides read TGTGCCAGCAGCACACTGTCGTTAGACGGACTTTCCTACGAGCAGTACTTC.

The chain couples TRBV28 to TRBJ2-7; 7 nucleotides align to TRBD1. Trimming cost V 5 bases and J 5 bases; bases outside gene matches: 3. The CDR3 sequence is 12 residues long. The germline V gene encodes CDR1 MDHEN and CDR2 SYDVKM. The CDR3 region is CASSPRGNEQYV. The CDR3 DNA follows: TGTGCCAGCAGTCCCAGGGGGAACGAGCAGTACGTC.

The sample holds one count of this clone. This chain links TRBV28 with TRBJ1-2, with 9 bases fitting TRBD1. With V trimmed by 5 bases and J by 5 bases, 12 bases remained unmatched. The CDR3 spans 16 residues. From germline, CDR1 is MDHEN and CDR2 SYDVKM. The CDR3 region is CASSPTLGTGTYGYTF. CDR3 coding DNA: TGTGCCAGCAGTCCCACTCTTGGGACAGGGACTTATGGCTACACCTTC.

The chain employs TRBV29-1 and TRBJ2-3; the D gene is possibly TRBD2 (5 bases). The CDR3 sequence is 13 residues long. Trimming pared 4 bases from V and 4 bases from J, leaving 12 bases between. Germline values: CDR1 SQVTM, CDR2 ANQGSEA. Here the CDR3 reads CSVGGFSADTQYF. CDR3 in DNA: TGCAGCGTTGGAGGGTTCAGCGCAGATACGCAGTATTTT.

This chain connects TRBV30 to TRBJ2-3; TRBD2 is a possible D gene (6 bases). Trimming removed 4 bases at V and 1 base at J, with 15 bases between. Germline CDR1 reads GTSNPN; CDR2 reads SVGIG (reference sequence). The CDR3 spans 15 residues. The CDR3 loop is CAWKRVGTGTDTQYF. The DNA of the CDR3 is TGTGCCTGGAAGAGGGTGGGGACTGGCACAGATACGCAGTATTTT.

The rearrangement uses TRBV2 and TRBJ2-1, with D uncertain. V lost 2 bases to trimming and J lost 0 bases, with 11 bases between them. Germline V lookup: CDR1 SNHLY, CDR2 FYNNEI. This CDR3 has 16 amino acids. CDR3 DNA: TGTGCCAGCAGTGAACGGTTCGAGAGCTCCTACAATGAGCAGTTCTTC. Protein sequence: CASSERFESSYNEQFF.

For this clone: Other DNA sequences in the sample encode the same CDR3. The J gene is TRBJ1-2, the V gene TRBV9; the D is unclear. The germline V gene has CDR1 SGDLS and CDR2 YYNGEE. Trimming shortened V by 3 bases and J by 2 bases, and 8 bases separated the two germline ends. The CDR3 runs to 13 residues. The chain's CDR3 is CASSATGNYGYTF. DNA for the CDR3: TGTGCCAGCAGCGCCACGGGGAACTATGGCTACACCTTC.

CDR3 amino acids: CASSSTGARGDTQYF. DNA of the CDR3: TGTGCCAGCAGTTCAACAGGGGCTCGGGGAGATACGCAGTATTTT. V is TRBV27 and J is TRBJ2-3; 7 nucleotides agree with TRBD1. Germline CDR1 reads MNHEY; CDR2 reads SMNVEV (reference sequence). There are 15 residues in the CDR3. V gave up 4 bases and J gave up 5 bases; unmatched junction bases: 9.

The rearrangement links TRBV2 to TRBJ2-2; TRBD2 matches at 13 bases. The ends lost 4 bases at V and 1 base at J; junction bases unmatched: 0. CDR1 SNHLY and CDR2 FYNNEI come from the germline V gene. This CDR3 spans 16 amino acids. The CDR3 loop reads CASSGTSGRNTGELFF. The CDR3 DNA is TGTGCCAGCAGTGGGACTAGCGGGAGGAACACCGGGGAGCTGTTTTTT.

The chain recombines TRBV5-6 with TRBJ2-1; 11 nucleotides agree with TRBD2. The CDR3 spans 15 residues. The germline V gene encodes CDR1 SGHDT and CDR2 YYEEEE. V was clipped by 4 bases and J by 3 bases; unmatched bases: 3. The CDR3 reads CASSAGLAVYNEQFF. Written as DNA, the CDR3 is TGTGCCAGCAGCGCGGGACTAGCGGTCTACAATGAGCAGTTCTTC.

This chain links TRBV27 with TRBJ2-3; D not resolved. The CDR3 extends over 15 amino acids. Germline V gives CDR1 MNHEY, CDR2 SMNVEV (reference sequence). With 3 bases removed from V and 2 bases from J, the gap between germline ends came to 12 bases. DNA of the CDR3: TGTGCCAGCAGTTTGAACTTAGCCAACACAGATACGCAGTATTTT. Protein: CASSLNLANTDTQYF.

The chain carries TRBV5-1 and TRBJ2-1; 8 bases agree with TRBD2. The CDR3 totals 14 residues. CDR1 is SGHRS and CDR2 is YFSETQ in the germline V gene. Germline trimming cut 4 bases from V and 6 bases from J; bases unmatched to any gene: 6. The CDR3 is CASSPGLVSNEQFF. CDR3 in DNA: TGCGCCAGCAGCCCGGGACTAGTCAGCAATGAGCAGTTCTTC.

The genes are TRBV28 and TRBJ1-5, with 8 bases matching TRBD1. The CDR3 totals 13 residues. Germline CDR1 reads MDHEN; CDR2 reads SYDVKM. With 5 bases clipped from V and 6 bases from J, the junction kept 3 bases outside the gene matches. The CDR3 reads CASSLQGGQPQHF. DNA for the CDR3: TGTGCCAGCAGTCTACAGGGGGGTCAGCCCCAGCATTTT.

The V and J genes are TRBV5-1 and TRBJ2-5; maybe TRBD2 (6 bases). The CDR3 length is 14 residues. From germline, CDR1 is SGHRS and CDR2 YFSETQ. The germline V and J ends were trimmed by 1 base and 5 bases, with 12 bases remaining between them. The chain's CDR3 is CASSLSPGAETQYF. CDR3 DNA: TGCGCCAGCAGCTTGTCCCCGGGAGCGGAGACCCAGTACTTC.

This sequence joins TRBV28 and TRBJ2-1; D unresolved. The V end lost 3 bases, the J end lost 0 bases, and 12 bases lay between the germline ends. Germline CDR1 reads MDHEN; CDR2 reads SYDVKM. The CDR3 covers 16 residues. The CDR3 here is CASSFDPGSSYNEQFF. The CDR3 nucleotides read TGTGCCAGCAGTTTTGATCCGGGTAGCTCCTACAATGAGCAGTTCTTC.

V usage is TRBV19 and J usage is TRBJ2-2; 7 bases match TRBD1. With 7 bases clipped from V and 2 bases from J, the junction kept 7 bases outside the gene matches. The CDR3 extends over 15 amino acids. Germline V lookup: CDR1 LNHDA, CDR2 SQIVND (reference sequence). The CDR3 sequence: CASMVRDSNTGELFF. The CDR3 DNA sequence: TGTGCCAGTATGGTCCGGGACAGCAACACCGGGGAGCTGTTTTTT.

The rearrangement uses TRBV7-9 and TRBJ1-3, with 7 nucleotides matching TRBD1. Germline V gene data show CDR1 as SEHNR and CDR2 as FQNEAQ (reference sequence). Trimming at V came to 5 bases and at J to 0 bases, leaving 4 bases not matched to a gene. The CDR3 runs to 15 residues. CDR3 residues: CASSKGQNSGNTIYF. For the CDR3, the DNA is TGTGCCAGCAGCAAGGGACAGAACTCTGGAAACACCATATATTTT.

J is TRBJ2-3 and V is TRBV5-1; 7 bases match TRBD1. This CDR3 is 13 amino acids long. Germline V gene lookup returns CDR1 SGHRS and CDR2 YFSETQ. Trimming removed 3 bases from V and 4 bases from J; junction bases left unmatched: 2. The CDR3 sequence is CASSSQGADTQYF. The CDR3 DNA is TGCGCCAGCAGCTCCCAGGGGGCAGATACGCAGTATTTT.

The genes are TRBV5-1 and TRBJ1-1, with 7 bases matching TRBD1. Germline V lookup: CDR1 SGHRS, CDR2 YFSETQ. The CDR3 has 14 amino acids. Unmatched junction bases numbered 4, after V lost 0 bases and J lost 5 bases. The CDR3 loop reads CASSLDRGYTEAFF. In nucleotides, the CDR3 is TGCGCCAGCAGCTTGGACAGGGGATATACTGAAGCTTTCTTT.

V is TRBV30 and J is TRBJ2-2; 10 nucleotides agree with TRBD1. Germline V gives CDR1 GTSNPN, CDR2 SVGIG (reference sequence). V shed 5 bases and J 4 bases; nucleotides not matched to a gene: 7. CDR3 size: 15 residues. The CDR3 coding sequence is TGTGCCTGGTATACGGGACAGGGGATCACCGGGGAGCTGTTTTTT. This encodes CAWYTGQGITGELFF.